This passage covers 12 T cell receptor beta chains from one sample sequenced in a study of blood T cell repertoires in COVID-19. The method was immunoSEQ multiplex PCR; TCRdb's version includes in-frame clones alone and lacks a portion of them. Seen here are 200,000 to 250,000 clones, about 82% observed once, and the top ten hold around 6%. Input material: peripheral blood. The receptors derive from an elderly woman with COVID-19, enrolled during active disease.

V usage is TRBV27 and J usage is TRBJ1-2; the D gene is possibly TRBD1 (6 bases). This CDR3 contains 13 residues. Trimming took 5 bases from V and 4 from J, leaving 11 bases between them. The germline V gene encodes CDR1 MNHEY and CDR2 SMNVEV (reference sequence). The CDR3 DNA is TGTGCCAGCAGTCCAGGGGTAGGCTATGGCTACACCTTC. It is translated as CASSPGVGYGYTF.

This sequence joins TRBV6-4 and TRBJ1-1; weak D call: TRBD1 (6 bases). Trimming took off 11 bases at V and 1 base at J, with 17 bases between the two ends. The CDR3 is 14 amino acids. Germline CDR1 and CDR2: MRHNA and SNTAGT. The chain's CDR3 is CALMVPGQNTEAFF. As DNA, the CDR3 is TGTGCCCTTATGGTCCCGGGACAGAACACTGAAGCTTTCTTT.

The gene calls are TRBV5-1 and TRBJ2-5; the D gene is possibly TRBD2 (5 bases). Looked up from germline, CDR1 is SGHRS and CDR2 is YFSETQ. This CDR3 is 15 amino acids long. The V gene lost 1 base and the J gene lost 3 bases, with 13 bases spanning the gap. CDR3 DNA: TGCGCCAGCAGCTTGCGTGGGAGCCCCGAAGAGACCCAGTACTTC. Translating gives CASSLRGSPEETQYF. Based on the CDR3 plus reference TRBV5-1 and TRBJ2-5, the full variable domain is KAGVTQTPRYLIKTRGQQVTLSCSPISGHRSVSWYQQTPGQGLQFLFEYFSETQRNKGNFPGRFSGRQFSNSRSEMNVSTLELGDSALYLCASSLRGSPEETQYFGPGTRLLVL.

The rearrangement joins TRBV19 to TRBJ2-5; 9 bases fit TRBD2. Germline V CDR1 and CDR2: LNHDA, SQIVND (reference sequence). The CDR3 runs 15 residues. The trim removed 6 bases at V and 1 base at J, leaving 6 bases unmatched. CDR3 sequence: CASSASGGIQETQYF. CDR3 coding DNA: TGTGCCAGTAGCGCAAGCGGGGGGATCCAAGAGACCCAGTACTTC. The whole variable domain, filled in from reference TRBV19 and TRBJ2-5, reads DGGITQSPKYLFRKEGQNVTLSCEQNLNHDAMYWYRQDPGQGLRLIYYSQIVNDFQKGDIAEGYSVSREKKESFPLTVTSAQKNPTAFYLCASSASGGIQETQYFGPGTRLLVL.

This clone was detected once. The chain links TRBV5-8 to TRBJ2-2; no firm D call. Germline values: CDR1 SGHTS, CDR2 YDEGEE. CDR3 length: 16 amino acids. The ends were cut back, 1 base at V and 2 bases at J, with 12 bases in the middle. The CDR3 loop reads CASSLLPGSNTGELFF. CDR3 nucleotides: TGTGCCAGCAGCTTGCTGCCAGGTTCTAACACCGGGGAGCTGTTTTTT.

The chain is built from TRBV7-9 and TRBJ2-7; 13 bases align to TRBD2. V gave up 5 bases and J gave up 5 bases; unmatched junction bases: 6. Germline values: CDR1 SEHNR, CDR2 FQNEAQ (reference sequence). The CDR3 is 15 amino acids. This CDR3 reads CASSLWTSGGNEQYF. CDR3 sequence (DNA): TGTGCCAGCAGCCTCTGGACTAGCGGGGGCAACGAGCAGTACTTC.

The chain links TRBV5-1 to TRBJ2-1, with 9 positions matching TRBD2. CDR1 is SGHRS, CDR2 YFSETQ, per germline. V gave up 0 bases and J gave up 6 bases; unmatched junction bases: 7. The length of the CDR3 is 16 residues. The CDR3 coding sequence is TGCGCCAGCAGCTTGGAGGGCGGGGGGGCTTTCAATGAGCAGTTCTTC. Amino acids: CASSLEGGGAFNEQFF.

V is TRBV5-1 and J is TRBJ2-1, with 8 bases identical to TRBD2. The CDR3 runs 15 residues. J was trimmed by 9 bases and V by 0 bases; bases with no gene match: 8. Per germline, CDR1 SGHRS and CDR2 YFSETQ. The CDR3 DNA reads as TGCGCCAGCAGCTTGGGTAGCGGGGTAGCCGGTGAGCAGTTCTTC. Translation gives CASSLGSGVAGEQFF.

The chain links TRBV11-1 to TRBJ2-5; D not certain. This CDR3 is 15 amino acids long. V shed 1 base and J shed 1 base, with 10 bases lying between them. Germline assignment: CDR1 SGHAT and CDR2 FQDESV (reference sequence). CDR3 DNA: TGTGCCAGCAGCTTAGTAGGCAGACTCCAAGAGACCCAGTACTTC. This gives the protein CASSLVGRLQETQYF.

This sequence joins TRBV7-2 and TRBJ1-1; weak D call: TRBD1 (6 bases). The V and J ends lost 0 bases and 0 bases respectively, with 8 bases between them. The CDR3 runs 15 residues. From germline, CDR1 is SGHTA and CDR2 FQGNSA. The CDR3 is CASSLATGVNTEAFF. CDR3 coding DNA: TGTGCCAGCAGCTTAGCGACAGGAGTGAACACTGAAGCTTTCTTT.

This clone was picked up one time. V usage is TRBV12-5 and J usage is TRBJ2-5; 9 bases agree with TRBD2. Per germline, CDR1 LGHNT and CDR2 FRNRAP. V gave up 5 bases and J gave up 4 bases; unmatched junction bases: 5. The CDR3 loop spans 14 amino acids. Here the CDR3 reads CASGRGLALETQYF. The CDR3 bases are TGTGCTAGTGGTCGGGGACTAGCATTAGAGACCCAGTACTTC.

This clone appeared a single time. The chain links TRBV5-1 to TRBJ2-3; TRBD1 aligns across 7 bases. Trimming removed 5 bases from V and 2 bases from J; junction bases left unmatched: 2. CDR3 length: 13 amino acids. Germline CDR1 and CDR2: SGHRS and YFSETQ. CDR3 nucleotides: TGCGCCAGCAGTAGGGGGCCCACAGATACGCAGTATTTT. Its translation: CASSRGPTDTQYF. Looking up the rest from reference TRBV5-1 and TRBJ2-3 gives the full variable domain: KAGVTQTPRYLIKTRGQQVTLSCSPISGHRSVSWYQQTPGQGLQFLFEYFSETQRNKGNFPGRFSGRQFSNSRSEMNVSTLELGDSALYLCASSRGPTDTQYFGPGTRLTVL.